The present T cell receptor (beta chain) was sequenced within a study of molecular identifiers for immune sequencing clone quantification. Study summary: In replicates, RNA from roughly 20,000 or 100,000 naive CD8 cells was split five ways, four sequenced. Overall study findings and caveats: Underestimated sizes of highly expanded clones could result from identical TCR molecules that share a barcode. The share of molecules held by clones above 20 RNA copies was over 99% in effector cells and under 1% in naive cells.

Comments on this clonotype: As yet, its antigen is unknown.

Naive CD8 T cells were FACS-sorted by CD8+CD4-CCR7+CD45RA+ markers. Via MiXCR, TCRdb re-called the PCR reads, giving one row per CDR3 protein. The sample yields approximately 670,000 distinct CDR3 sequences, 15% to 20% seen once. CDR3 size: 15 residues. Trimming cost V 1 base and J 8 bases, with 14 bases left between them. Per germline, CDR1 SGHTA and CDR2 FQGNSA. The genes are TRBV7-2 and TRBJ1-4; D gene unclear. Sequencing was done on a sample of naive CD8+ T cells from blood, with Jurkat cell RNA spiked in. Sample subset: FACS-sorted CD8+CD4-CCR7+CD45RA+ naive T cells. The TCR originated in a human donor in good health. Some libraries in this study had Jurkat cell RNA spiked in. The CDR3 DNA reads TGTGCCAGCAGCTTAGTAGGCGGGAAGCGGGAAAAACTGTTTTTT. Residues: CASSLVGGKREKLFF.